This TCR beta chain was recovered during a study of tumor-infiltrating lymphocytes in primary liver carcinoma. Background on the study: Patients, male and female, were 30 to 69 years old.

TCR beta cDNA was reverse-transcribed from roughly 520 ng of total RNA. The reaction used a constant-region primer and ProtoScript II reverse transcriptase. Modified slightly, ARM-PCR produced TCR beta libraries over three nested multiplex PCR rounds. Use of TRBV1-TRBV30 forward primers with a C-beta reverse primer characterized the first two PCR rounds, which lasted nine to eleven cycles each. From the multiplex PCR reads, TCRdb called clonotypes with MiXCR, one entry per CDR3 protein. In the table there are about 190,000 distinct CDR3 sequences, 85% of which are singletons. Many counts were recorded for this clonotype. Its target is unknown. Points from the study as a whole: Just around 7.5-25% of top clones spanned all five tumor regions.

Trimming cost V 3 bases and J 6 bases; bases outside gene matches: 6. The CDR3 runs to 15 residues. It was from 20-30 mg of unsorted bulk tissue that RNA and DNA were co-extracted. The material sequenced was tumor tissue from primary liver carcinoma. The rearrangement links TRBV12-3 or TRBV12-4 to TRBJ2-1, with 9 bases matching TRBD1. The sequence came from a man aged 35 to 55 with primary liver carcinoma and hepatitis B virus infection. In DNA form, the CDR3 reads TGTGCCAGCAGTTTGGGACAGGGAGATGTCAATGAGCAGTTCTTC. Encoded protein: CASSLGQGDVNEQFF.